This T cell receptor beta chain derives from a study of cytomegalovirus exposure and HLA in healthy donors. Study-level results: Later work found most CMV-associated TCR beta chains apparently HLA-restricted. It was only CMV serostatus that was available as immune exposure information.

Of note for this clone: Its target is not known.

Losses at the gene ends were 6 bases for V and 0 bases for J; bases not matched to a gene: 10. There are 17 residues in the CDR3. Germline-derived CDR1 and CDR2 are MNHEY and SMNVEV (reference sequence). Primers: 60 Vbeta forward and 13 Jbeta reverse. Sequenced by immunoSEQ multiplex PCR; TCRdb stores in-frame clones only, minus some. Here the sample spans 100,000 to 150,000 clones, approximately 80% being singletons. This clonotype was sampled from a man aged 25 to 45 in good health and CMV-seropositive. The chain recombines TRBV27 with TRBJ2-4; 8 positions match TRBD1. The specimen was PBMCs. The DNA of the CDR3 is TGTGCCAGCAGCCATCGGACAGGGCCCTTAGCCAAAAACATTCAGTACTTC. Its translation is CASSHRTGPLAKNIQYF.